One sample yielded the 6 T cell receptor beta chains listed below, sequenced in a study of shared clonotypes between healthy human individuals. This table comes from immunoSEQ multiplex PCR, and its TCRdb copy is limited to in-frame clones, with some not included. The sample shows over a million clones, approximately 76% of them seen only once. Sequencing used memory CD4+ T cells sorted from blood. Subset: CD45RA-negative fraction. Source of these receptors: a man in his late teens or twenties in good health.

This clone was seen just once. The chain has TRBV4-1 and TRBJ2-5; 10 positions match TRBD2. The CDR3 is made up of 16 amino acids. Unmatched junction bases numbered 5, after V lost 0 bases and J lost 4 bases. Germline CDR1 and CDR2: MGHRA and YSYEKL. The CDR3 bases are TGCGCCAGCAGCCAAGATCGGAGCGGGAGGGCAGAGACCCAGTACTTC. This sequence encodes CASSQDRSGRAETQYF.

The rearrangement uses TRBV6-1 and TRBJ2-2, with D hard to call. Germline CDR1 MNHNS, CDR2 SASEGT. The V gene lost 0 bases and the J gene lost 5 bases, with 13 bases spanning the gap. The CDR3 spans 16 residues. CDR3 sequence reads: CASSEAKYYQTGELFF. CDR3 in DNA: TGTGCCAGCAGTGAAGCAAAATATTATCAGACCGGGGAGCTGTTTTTT.

CDR3 bases: TGTGCCACCGAACCGGGACAGGGCAACTATGGCTACACCTTC. Amino acids: CATEPGQGNYGYTF. This chain links TRBV15 with TRBJ1-2; TRBD1 agrees at 9 bases. Trimming took 8 bases from V and 2 from J; bases not matched to a gene: 6. Per germline, CDR1 LNHNV and CDR2 YYDKDF (reference sequence). This CDR3 is 14 amino acids long.

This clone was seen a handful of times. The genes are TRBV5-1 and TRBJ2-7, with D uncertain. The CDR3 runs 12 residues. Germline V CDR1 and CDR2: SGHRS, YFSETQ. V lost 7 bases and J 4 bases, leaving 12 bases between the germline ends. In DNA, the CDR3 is TGCGCCAGCGGGGAAGGTCCTTACGAGCAGTACTTC. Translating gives CASGEGPYEQYF.

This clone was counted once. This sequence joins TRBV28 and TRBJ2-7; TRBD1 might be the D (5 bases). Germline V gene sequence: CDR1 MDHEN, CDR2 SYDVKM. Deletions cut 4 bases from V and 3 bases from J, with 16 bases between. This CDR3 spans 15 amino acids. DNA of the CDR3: TGTGCCAGCAGTTCCCGTTCCAGGGAAGGCTACGAGCAGTACTTC. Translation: CASSSRSREGYEQYF. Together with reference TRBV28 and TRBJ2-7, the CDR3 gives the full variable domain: DVKVTQSSRYLVKRTGEKVFLECVQDMDHENMFWYRQDPGLGLRLIYFSYDVKMKEKGDIPEGYSVSREKKERFSLILESASTNQTSMYLCASSSRSREGYEQYFGPGTRLTVT.

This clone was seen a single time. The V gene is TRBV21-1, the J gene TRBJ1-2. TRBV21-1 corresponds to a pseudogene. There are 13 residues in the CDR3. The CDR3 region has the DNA TGTGCCAGCAGCCTGGCGTCGAACTATGGCTACACCTTC. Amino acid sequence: CASSLASNYGYTF.